This passage covers 25 T cell receptor beta chains from one sample sequenced in a study of T cell responses to AZD1222 COVID-19 vaccine. Method: immunoSEQ multiplex PCR; TCRdb's copy keeps in-frame clones and lacks some. The sample includes 110,000 to 150,000 clones, 92% of them seen just once. The sequencing used peripheral blood, collected on day 0 of AZD1222 vaccination. Source of these receptors: an adult in good health.

Remarks on this clone: This same CDR3 is encoded by further DNA sequences in the sample. V and J are TRBV3-1 (or the pseudogene TRBV3-2) and TRBJ1-1; D uncertain. There are 13 residues in the CDR3. Deletions cut 1 base from V and 1 base from J, with 4 bases between. The germline CDR1 and CDR2 sequences are LGHDT and YNNKEL (reference sequence). The CDR3 sequence is CASSQAGNTEAFF. The CDR3 DNA follows: TGTGCCAGCAGCCAAGCAGGGAACACTGAAGCTTTCTTT.

This clone has a single count. The chain has TRBV19 and TRBJ2-1, with D perhaps TRBD1 (6 bases). Germline assignment: CDR1 LNHDA and CDR2 SQIVND (reference sequence). The CDR3 length is 15 residues. Trimming shortened V by 6 bases and J by 2 bases, and 14 bases separated the two germline ends. The CDR3 DNA follows: TGTGCCAGTAGAACAACCGGGACAACCTACAATGAGCAGTTCTTC. Its translation: CASRTTGTTYNEQFF.

This clone was observed once. This chain links TRBV6-5 with TRBJ2-7; TRBD1 matches at 8 bases. The CDR3 covers 15 residues. After removal of 7 bases from V and 2 bases from J, the junction contained 10 bases not matched to a gene. Germline V gives CDR1 MNHEY, CDR2 SVGAGI. The CDR3 DNA reads TGTGCCAGCACTAGACCCGGGACAGGTCCCTACGAGCAGTACTTC. Translated, it gives CASTRPGTGPYEQYF.

The chain has TRBV5-1 and TRBJ2-7, with D tentatively TRBD1 (7 bases). CDR1 is SGHRS and CDR2 is YFSETQ in the germline V gene. V lost 2 bases and J 10 bases, leaving 13 bases between the germline ends. This CDR3 comprises 12 residues. CDR3 sequence: CASSFDRDSQYF. The CDR3 DNA reads as TGCGCCAGCAGCTTCGACAGGGACTCACAGTACTTC.

The gene calls are TRBV5-4 and TRBJ2-1; 11 bases are shared with TRBD2. The CDR3 sequence is 15 residues long. V lost 5 bases to trimming and J lost 4 bases; unmatched junction nucleotides: 5. In germline, CDR1 is SGHNT, CDR2 YYREEE (reference sequence). The CDR3 DNA reads TGTGCCAGCAGATTAGCGGGAGGGAAGTACAATGAGCAGTTCTTC. This codes for CASRLAGGKYNEQFF. The variable domain in full, completed from reference TRBV5-4 and TRBJ2-1, reads ETGVTQSPTHLIKTRGQQVTLRCSSQSGHNTVSWYQQALGQGPQFIFQYYREEENGRGNFPPRFSGLQFPNYSSELNVNALELDDSALYLCASRLAGGKYNEQFFGPGTRLTVL.

The chain recombines TRBV7-2 with TRBJ2-1; D uncertain. Germline V gene lookup returns CDR1 SGHTA and CDR2 FQGNSA. The V end lost 5 bases, the J end lost 11 bases, and 16 bases lay between the germline ends. This CDR3 has 13 residues. CDR3 region: CASSLLSRPQQFF. The DNA of the CDR3 is TGTGCCAGCAGCCTTTTGTCGAGGCCTCAGCAGTTCTTC.

CDR3: CASGGLGGLMRDNEQFF. CDR3 nucleotide sequence: TGTGCCAGTGGTGGGCTGGGGGGCCTAATGCGGGACAATGAGCAGTTCTTC. The genes are TRBV19 and TRBJ2-1; D may correspond to TRBD1 or TRBD2 (6 bases each). V lost 8 bases to trimming and J lost 5 bases, with 25 bases between them. The CDR3 length is 17 residues. Germline V gene sequence: CDR1 LNHDA, CDR2 SQIVND (reference sequence). The full variable domain, rest sourced from reference TRBV19 and TRBJ2-1, is DGGITQSPKYLFRKEGQNVTLSCEQNLNHDAMYWYRQDPGQGLRLIYYSQIVNDFQKGDIAEGYSVSREKKESFPLTVTSAQKNPTAFYLCASGGLGGLMRDNEQFFGPGTRLTVL.

V and J are TRBV6-5 and TRBJ2-1; 10 positions agree with TRBD2. CDR1 and CDR2 from the germline V gene are MNHEY and SVGAGI. The CDR3 consists of 15 residues. V lost 2 bases to trimming and J lost 3 bases; unmatched junction nucleotides: 1. The CDR3 is CASSYQREGYNEQFF. The CDR3 coding sequence is TGTGCCAGCAGTTACCAGCGGGAGGGCTACAATGAGCAGTTCTTC.

Here the CDR3 reads CSASASGMPRNEQFF. The CDR3 coding sequence is TGCAGTGCTAGTGCTAGCGGGATGCCACGGAATGAGCAGTTCTTC. The rearrangement joins TRBV20-1 to TRBJ2-1; 9 positions agree with TRBD2. This CDR3 has 15 residues. The junction had 10 bases not matched to a gene; V was cut back by 3 bases and J by 7 bases. CDR1 DFQATT and CDR2 SNEGSKA come from the germline V gene (reference sequence).

This sequence joins TRBV3-1 (or the pseudogene TRBV3-2) and TRBJ2-5; possibly TRBD2 for D (6 bases). The CDR3 sequence is 15 residues long. Germline-derived CDR1 and CDR2 are LGHDT and YNNKEL (reference sequence). The germline V and J ends were trimmed by 3 bases and 5 bases, with 16 bases remaining between them. CDR3 nucleotides: TGTGCCAGCAGCCACGTCGGTGGGAGCGGGGAGACCCAGTACTTC. It codes for CASSHVGGSGETQYF.

The chain has TRBV6-5 and TRBJ2-7, with D perhaps TRBD1 or TRBD2 (7 bases each). V lost 10 bases and J 3 bases, leaving 13 bases between the germline ends. This CDR3 is built from 12 residues. Germline CDR1 reads MNHEY; CDR2 reads SVGAGI. CDR3 DNA sequence: TGTGCCACCCAGGGGGGGGGCTACGAGCAGTACTTC. Protein sequence: CATQGGGYEQYF.

The rearrangement uses TRBV28 and TRBJ1-5; the D gene is possibly TRBD1 (5 bases). Per the germline V gene, CDR1 is MDHEN and CDR2 is SYDVKM. V was cut by 7 bases and J by 6 bases, with 13 bases left in between. CDR3 length: 13 amino acids. CDR3 sequence reads: CASTGGGVQPQHF. In DNA, the CDR3 is TGTGCCAGCACCGGGGGAGGAGTTCAGCCCCAGCATTTT. Combining the CDR3 with reference TRBV28 and TRBJ1-5 gives the whole variable domain DVKVTQSSRYLVKRTGEKVFLECVQDMDHENMFWYRQDPGLGLRLIYFSYDVKMKEKGDIPEGYSVSREKKERFSLILESASTNQTSMYLCASTGGGVQPQHFGDGTRLSIL.

The chain recombines TRBV24-1 with TRBJ2-7; the D gene is possibly TRBD1 (5 bases). The CDR3 contains 16 residues. Trimming pared 3 bases from V and 2 bases from J, leaving 16 bases between. Germline V lookup: CDR1 KGHDR, CDR2 SFDVKD. CDR3 residues: CATSDPGPQGAYEQYF. The CDR3 nucleotides read TGTGCCACCAGTGATCCCGGACCCCAGGGCGCCTACGAGCAGTACTTC.

The rearrangement uses TRBV28 and TRBJ1-1, with D perhaps TRBD1 (6 bases). The CDR3 extends over 12 amino acids. The V gene lost 6 bases and the J gene lost 8 bases, with 13 bases spanning the gap. Per germline, CDR1 MDHEN and CDR2 SYDVKM. CDR3 in DNA: TGTGCCAGCAGAATTTGGGGGGGCGAAGCTTTCTTT. Amino acid sequence: CASRIWGGEAFF.

V usage is TRBV12-3 or TRBV12-4 and J usage is TRBJ2-7, with D maybe TRBD1 (5 bases). The V and J ends lost 3 bases and 3 bases respectively, with 9 bases between them. The CDR3 contains 13 residues. The CDR3 is CASSFRQSYEQYF. The CDR3 nucleotides read TGTGCCAGCAGTTTTAGACAGAGCTACGAGCAGTACTTC.

The chain links TRBV3-1 (or the pseudogene TRBV3-2) to TRBJ2-3; D is ambiguous. There are 16 residues in the CDR3. Germline lookup yields CDR1 LGHDT and CDR2 YNNKEL (reference sequence). V lost 1 base and J 0 bases, leaving 11 bases between the germline ends. The CDR3 nucleotides read TGTGCCAGCAGCCAAGCGGGCGGCGCTAGCACAGATACGCAGTATTTT. It encodes CASSQAGGASTDTQYF.

This chain uses TRBV14 with TRBJ2-5, with D maybe TRBD2 (5 bases). This CDR3 contains 16 residues. CDR1 is SGHDN and CDR2 is FVKESK in the germline V gene. The V and J ends lost 4 bases and 5 bases respectively, with 20 bases between them. The CDR3, as DNA: TGTGCCAGCAGCCTCCGAGGGATCGGTCCGGGGGAGACCCAGTACTTC. This translates into CASSLRGIGPGETQYF.

This clone was seen a handful of times. The genes are TRBV10-2 and TRBJ1-1; D is undetermined. V was cut by 8 bases and J by 9 bases, with 16 bases left in between. Per germline, CDR1 WSHSY and CDR2 SAAADI. CDR3 size: 12 residues. Here the CDR3 DNA reads TGCGCCAGCCTTCATGCCGCCGATAAAGCTTTCTTT. It specifies CASLHAADKAFF.

The chain couples TRBV5-1 to TRBJ1-1, with D maybe TRBD1 (5 bases). CDR3 size: 16 residues. Germline assignment: CDR1 SGHRS and CDR2 YFSETQ. Trimming pared 2 bases from V and 0 bases from J, leaving 14 bases between. The CDR3: CASSFGPGRMNTEAFF. CDR3 bases: TGCGCCAGCAGCTTCGGACCGGGACGGATGAACACTGAAGCTTTCTTT.

The V gene is TRBV6-5, the J gene TRBJ1-2; TRBD1 is a possible D gene (5 bases). The length of the CDR3 is 15 residues. Germline lookup yields CDR1 MNHEY and CDR2 SVGAGI. V gave up 6 bases and J gave up 5 bases, with 19 bases separating them. CDR3 in DNA: TGTGCCAGCAGCCGGGAATCGGGGGTCGATTATGGCTACACCTTC. It codes for CASSRESGVDYGYTF.

The rearrangement links TRBV7-6 to TRBJ2-1; TRBD2 matches at 14 bases. CDR1 SGHVS and CDR2 FNYEAQ come from the germline V gene. The CDR3 loop spans 15 amino acids. V dropped 5 bases and J dropped 9; count of bases not matched to a gene: 6. The CDR3 reads CASSLGTSGSGEQFF. DNA for the CDR3: TGTGCCAGCAGCCTGGGGACTAGCGGGAGCGGTGAGCAGTTCTTC.

The V gene is TRBV5-1, the J gene TRBJ2-7; 11 positions match TRBD2. This CDR3 comprises 14 residues. CDR1 is SGHRS, CDR2 YFSETQ, per germline. V lost 4 bases and J lost 1; bases outside the gene matches: 1. CDR3 sequence: CASSRTSGSYEQYF. Here the CDR3 DNA reads TGCGCCAGCAGCCGGACTAGCGGGTCCTACGAGCAGTACTTC. The variable domain in full, completed from reference TRBV5-1 and TRBJ2-7, reads KAGVTQTPRYLIKTRGQQVTLSCSPISGHRSVSWYQQTPGQGLQFLFEYFSETQRNKGNFPGRFSGRQFSNSRSEMNVSTLELGDSALYLCASSRTSGSYEQYFGPGTRLTVT.

This clone came up a few times. The V call is TRBV2, the J call TRBJ1-5, with D maybe TRBD1 (5 bases). V lost 4 bases and J 3 bases, leaving 7 bases between the germline ends. The CDR3 is 13 residues long. The V gene's germline CDR1 is SNHLY and CDR2 FYNNEI. The CDR3 DNA sequence: TGTGCCAGCAGTGCAGGGAACAATCAGCCCCAGCATTTT. Protein product: CASSAGNNQPQHF.

The chain is built from TRBV7-3 and TRBJ2-3, with unresolved D. V lost 1 base and J lost 5, with 7 bases in between. CDR3 size: 13 residues. Germline V gives CDR1 SGHTA, CDR2 FQGTGA. Written as DNA, the CDR3 is TGTGCCAGCAGCTTAAGGCGGATAGATACGCAGTATTTT. Encoded protein: CASSLRRIDTQYF.

J is TRBJ1-2 and V is TRBV4-2, with a possible D match to TRBD1 (5 bases). CDR3 size: 14 residues. Per germline, CDR1 LGHNA and CDR2 YNFKEQ. V lost 0 bases and J 5 bases, leaving 10 bases between the germline ends. CDR3 DNA: TGTGCCAGCAGCCAAGAGGGGCGTAGTTATGGCTACACCTTC. Its translation is CASSQEGRSYGYTF.